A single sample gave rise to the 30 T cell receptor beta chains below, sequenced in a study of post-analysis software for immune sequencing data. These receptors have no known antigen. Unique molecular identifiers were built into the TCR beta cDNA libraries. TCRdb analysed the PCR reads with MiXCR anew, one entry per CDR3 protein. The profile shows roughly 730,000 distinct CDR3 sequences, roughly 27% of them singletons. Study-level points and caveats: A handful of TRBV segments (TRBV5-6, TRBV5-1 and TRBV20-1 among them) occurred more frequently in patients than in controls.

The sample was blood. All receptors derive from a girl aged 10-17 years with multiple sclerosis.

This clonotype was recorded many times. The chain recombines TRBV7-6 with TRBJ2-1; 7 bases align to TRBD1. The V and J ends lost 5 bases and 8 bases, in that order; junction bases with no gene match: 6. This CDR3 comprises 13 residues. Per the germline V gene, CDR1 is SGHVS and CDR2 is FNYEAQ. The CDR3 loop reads CASSPDRVHEQFF. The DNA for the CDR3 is TGTGCCAGCAGCCCTGACAGGGTCCATGAGCAGTTCTTC. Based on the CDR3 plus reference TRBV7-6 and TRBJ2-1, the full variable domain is GAGVSQSPRYKVTKRGQDVALRCDPISGHVSLYWYRQALGQGPEFLTYFNYEAQQDKSGLPNDRFSAERPEGSISTLTIQRTEQRDSAMYRCASSPDRVHEQFFGPGTRLTVL.

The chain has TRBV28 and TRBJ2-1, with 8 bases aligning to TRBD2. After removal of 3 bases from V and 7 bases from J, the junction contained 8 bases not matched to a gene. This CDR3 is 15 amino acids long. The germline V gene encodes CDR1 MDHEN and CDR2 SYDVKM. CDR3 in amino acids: CASSLGGGLLNEQFF. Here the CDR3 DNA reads TGTGCCAGCAGTTTGGGCGGGGGGCTTTTGAATGAGCAGTTCTTC.

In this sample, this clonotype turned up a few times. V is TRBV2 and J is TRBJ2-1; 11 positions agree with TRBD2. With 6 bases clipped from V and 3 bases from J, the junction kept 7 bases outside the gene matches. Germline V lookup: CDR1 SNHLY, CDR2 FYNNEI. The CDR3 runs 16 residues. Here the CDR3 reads CASRQRLAGLYNEQFF. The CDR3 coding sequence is TGTGCCAGCAGGCAGAGACTAGCGGGACTCTACAATGAGCAGTTCTTC.

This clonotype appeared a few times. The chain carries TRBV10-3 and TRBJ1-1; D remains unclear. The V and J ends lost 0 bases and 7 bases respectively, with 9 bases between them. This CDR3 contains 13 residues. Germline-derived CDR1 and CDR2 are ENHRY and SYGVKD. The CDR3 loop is CAISESRGIEAFF. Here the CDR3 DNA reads TGTGCCATCAGTGAGTCGCGGGGAATTGAAGCTTTCTTT.

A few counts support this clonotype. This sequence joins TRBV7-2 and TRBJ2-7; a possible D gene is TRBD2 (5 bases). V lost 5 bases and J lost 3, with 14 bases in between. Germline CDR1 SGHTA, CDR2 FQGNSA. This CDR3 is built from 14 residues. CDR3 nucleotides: TGTGCCAGCAGCCCGGCGGGCTCGGGCTACGAGCAGTACTTC. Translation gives CASSPAGSGYEQYF.

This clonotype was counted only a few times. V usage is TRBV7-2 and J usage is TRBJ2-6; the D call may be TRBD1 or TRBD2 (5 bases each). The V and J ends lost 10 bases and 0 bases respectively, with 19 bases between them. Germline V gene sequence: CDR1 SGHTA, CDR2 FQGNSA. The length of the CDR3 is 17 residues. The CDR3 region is CATKGSRRNSGANVLTF. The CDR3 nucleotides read TGTGCCACCAAGGGGAGCCGACGGAACTCTGGGGCCAACGTCCTGACTTTC.

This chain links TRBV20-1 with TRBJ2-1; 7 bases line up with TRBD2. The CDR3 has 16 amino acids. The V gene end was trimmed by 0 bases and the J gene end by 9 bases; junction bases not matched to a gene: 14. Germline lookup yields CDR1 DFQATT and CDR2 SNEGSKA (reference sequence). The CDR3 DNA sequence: TGCAGTGCTAGAGATCTCACGGGAGGAGAAAAGGGTGAGCAGTTCTTC. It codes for CSARDLTGGEKGEQFF.

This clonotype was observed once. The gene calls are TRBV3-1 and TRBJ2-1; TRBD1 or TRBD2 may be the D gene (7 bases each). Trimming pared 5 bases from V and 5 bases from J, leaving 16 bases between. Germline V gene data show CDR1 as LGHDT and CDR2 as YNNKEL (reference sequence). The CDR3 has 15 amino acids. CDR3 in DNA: TGTGCCAGCAGCTGGAGCGGGACAGACAACAATGAGCAGTTCTTC. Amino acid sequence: CASSWSGTDNNEQFF.

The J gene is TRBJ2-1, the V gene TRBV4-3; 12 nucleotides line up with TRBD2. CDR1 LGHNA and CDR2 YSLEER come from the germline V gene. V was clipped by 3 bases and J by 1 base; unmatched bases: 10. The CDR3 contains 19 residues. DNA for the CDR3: TGCGCCAGCAGCCAGCCTAGCGGGAGGGTAAGACGGTCCTACAATGAGCAGTTCTTC. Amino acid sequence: CASSQPSGRVRRSYNEQFF.

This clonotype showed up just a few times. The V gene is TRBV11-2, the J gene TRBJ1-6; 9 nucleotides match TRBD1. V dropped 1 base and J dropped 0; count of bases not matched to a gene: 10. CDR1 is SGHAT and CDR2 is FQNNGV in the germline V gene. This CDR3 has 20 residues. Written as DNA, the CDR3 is TGTGCCAGCAGCTTAGTTCCCGGACAGGGGTCGAGCTCCTATAATTCACCCCTCCACTTT. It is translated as CASSLVPGQGSSSYNSPLHF.

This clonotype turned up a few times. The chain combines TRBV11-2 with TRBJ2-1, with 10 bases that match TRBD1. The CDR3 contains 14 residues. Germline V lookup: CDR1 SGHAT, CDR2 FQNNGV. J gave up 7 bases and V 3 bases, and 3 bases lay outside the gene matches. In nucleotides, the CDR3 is TGTGCCAGCAGCTTGACAGGGGGCGCGAATGAGCAGTTCTTC. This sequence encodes CASSLTGGANEQFF.

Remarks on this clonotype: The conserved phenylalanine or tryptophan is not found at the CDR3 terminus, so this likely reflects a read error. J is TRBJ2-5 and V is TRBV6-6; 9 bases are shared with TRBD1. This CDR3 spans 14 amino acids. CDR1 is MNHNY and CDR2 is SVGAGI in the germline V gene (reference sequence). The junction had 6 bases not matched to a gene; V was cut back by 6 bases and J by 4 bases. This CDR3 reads CASRTTGGAETQYC. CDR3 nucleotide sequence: TGTGCCAGCAGGACGACAGGGGGGGCAGAGACCCAGTACTGC.

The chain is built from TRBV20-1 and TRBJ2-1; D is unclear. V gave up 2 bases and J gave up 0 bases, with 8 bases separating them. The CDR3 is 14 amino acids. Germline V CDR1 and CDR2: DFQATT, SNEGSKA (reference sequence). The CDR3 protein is CSARSYPSYNEQFF. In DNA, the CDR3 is TGCAGTGCTAGATCTTATCCCTCCTACAATGAGCAGTTCTTC.

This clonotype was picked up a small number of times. The CDR3, as DNA: TGTGCCAGCAGCGGACTAGGCTCCTACAATGAGCAGTTCTTC. Translating it yields CASSGLGSYNEQFF. The chain joins TRBV7-2 to TRBJ2-1; 7 bases agree with TRBD2. Trimming cost V 5 bases and J 0 bases; bases outside gene matches: 1. CDR1 and CDR2 from the germline V gene are SGHTA and FQGNSA. This CDR3 comprises 14 residues. Supplemented by reference TRBV7-2 and TRBJ2-1, the full variable domain reads GAGVSQSPSNKVTEKGKDVELRCDPISGHTALYWYRQSLGQGLEFLIYFQGNSAPDKSGLPSDRFSAERTGGSVSTLTIQRTQQEDSAVYLCASSGLGSYNEQFFGPGTRLTVL.

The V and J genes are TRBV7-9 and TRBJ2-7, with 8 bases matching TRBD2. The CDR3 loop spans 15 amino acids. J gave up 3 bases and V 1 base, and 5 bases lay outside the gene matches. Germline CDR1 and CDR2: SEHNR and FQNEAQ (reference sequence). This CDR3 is CASSLGLREDYEQYF. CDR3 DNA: TGTGCCAGCAGCTTAGGATTGCGGGAGGACTACGAGCAGTACTTC.

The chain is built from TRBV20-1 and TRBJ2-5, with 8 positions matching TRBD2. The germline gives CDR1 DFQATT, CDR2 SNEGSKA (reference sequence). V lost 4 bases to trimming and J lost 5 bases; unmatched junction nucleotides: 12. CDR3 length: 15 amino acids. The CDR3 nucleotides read TGCAGTGCTAAAGTCGTACGGGAGGGGGGGGAGACCCAGTACTTC. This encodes CSAKVVREGGETQYF.

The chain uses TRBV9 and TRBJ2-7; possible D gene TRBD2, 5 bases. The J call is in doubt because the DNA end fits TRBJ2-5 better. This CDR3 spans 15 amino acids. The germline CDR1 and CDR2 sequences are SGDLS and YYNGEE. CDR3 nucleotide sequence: TGTGCCAGCAGCGTAGCAACACCCCGCGGGGAGACCCAGTACTTC. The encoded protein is CASSVATPRGETQYF.

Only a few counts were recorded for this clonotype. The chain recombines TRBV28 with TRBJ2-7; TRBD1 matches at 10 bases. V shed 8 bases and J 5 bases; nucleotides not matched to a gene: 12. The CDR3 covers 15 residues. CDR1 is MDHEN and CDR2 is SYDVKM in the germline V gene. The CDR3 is CASSDGDRGNDEQYF. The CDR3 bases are TGTGCCAGCTCCGACGGGGACAGGGGTAACGACGAGCAGTACTTC. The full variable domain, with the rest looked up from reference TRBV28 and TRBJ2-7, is DVKVTQSSRYLVKRTGEKVFLECVQDMDHENMFWYRQDPGLGLRLIYFSYDVKMKEKGDIPEGYSVSREKKERFSLILESASTNQTSMYLCASSDGDRGNDEQYFGPGTRLTVT.

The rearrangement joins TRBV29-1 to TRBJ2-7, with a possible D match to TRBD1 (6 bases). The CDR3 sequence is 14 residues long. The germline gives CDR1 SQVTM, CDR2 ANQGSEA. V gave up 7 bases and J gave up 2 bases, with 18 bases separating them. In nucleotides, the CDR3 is TGCAGCGCCGTACGGGACATCAGCCCCTACGAGCAGTACTTC. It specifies CSAVRDISPYEQYF.

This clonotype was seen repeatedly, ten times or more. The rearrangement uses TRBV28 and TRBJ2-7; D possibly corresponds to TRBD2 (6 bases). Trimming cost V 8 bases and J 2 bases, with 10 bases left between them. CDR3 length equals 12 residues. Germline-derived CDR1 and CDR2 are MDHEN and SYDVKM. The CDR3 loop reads CASSGRPYEQYF. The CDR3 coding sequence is TGTGCCAGCTCGGGGAGGCCCTACGAGCAGTACTTC.

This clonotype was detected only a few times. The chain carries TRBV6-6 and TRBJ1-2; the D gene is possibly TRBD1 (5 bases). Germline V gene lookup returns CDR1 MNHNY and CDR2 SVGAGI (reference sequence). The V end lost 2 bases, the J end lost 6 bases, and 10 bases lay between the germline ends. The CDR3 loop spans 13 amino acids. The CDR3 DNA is TGTGCCAGCAGTTACGGGGCAGGGAATGGCTACACCTTC. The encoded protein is CASSYGAGNGYTF.

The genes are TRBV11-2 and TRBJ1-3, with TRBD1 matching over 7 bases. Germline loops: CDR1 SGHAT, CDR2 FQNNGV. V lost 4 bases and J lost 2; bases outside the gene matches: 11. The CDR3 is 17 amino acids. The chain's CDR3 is CASSYRGTVVTGNTIYF. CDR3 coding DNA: TGTGCCAGCAGCTACCGCGGGACAGTCGTTACTGGAAACACCATATATTTT.

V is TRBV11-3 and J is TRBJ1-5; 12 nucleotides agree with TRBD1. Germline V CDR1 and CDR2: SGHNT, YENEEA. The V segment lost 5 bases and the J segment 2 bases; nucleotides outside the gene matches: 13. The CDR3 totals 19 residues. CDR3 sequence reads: CASSPRPGTGGAGNQPQHF. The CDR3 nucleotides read TGTGCCAGCAGCCCACGTCCCGGGACAGGGGGCGCGGGCAATCAGCCCCAGCATTTT.

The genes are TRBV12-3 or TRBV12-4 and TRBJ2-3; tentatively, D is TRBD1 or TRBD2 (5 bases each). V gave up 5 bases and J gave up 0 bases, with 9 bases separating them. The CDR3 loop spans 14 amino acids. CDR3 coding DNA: TGTGCCAGCAGTACCCGGGACAGCACAGATACGCAGTATTTT. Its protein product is CASSTRDSTDTQYF.

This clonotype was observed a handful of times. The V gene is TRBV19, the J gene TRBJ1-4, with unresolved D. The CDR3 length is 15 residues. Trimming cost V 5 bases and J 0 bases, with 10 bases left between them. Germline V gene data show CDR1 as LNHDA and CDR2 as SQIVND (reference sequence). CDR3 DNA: TGTGCCAGTAGTGTCTACAGATCAACTAATGAAAAACTGTTTTTT. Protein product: CASSVYRSTNEKLFF. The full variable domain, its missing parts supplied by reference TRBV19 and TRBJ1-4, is DGGITQSPKYLFRKEGQNVTLSCEQNLNHDAMYWYRQDPGQGLRLIYYSQIVNDFQKGDIAEGYSVSREKKESFPLTVTSAQKNPTAFYLCASSVYRSTNEKLFFGSGTQLSVL.

The CDR3 DNA is TGTGCCGTAACCGGGACACCCGGGGCACCCCTCCACTTT. This gives the protein CAVTGTPGAPLHF. The chain employs TRBV10-3 and TRBJ1-6, with D tentatively TRBD1 (6 bases). This CDR3 comprises 13 residues. The ends were cut back, 11 bases at V and 11 bases at J, with 19 bases in the middle. CDR1 and CDR2 from the germline V gene are ENHRY and SYGVKD.

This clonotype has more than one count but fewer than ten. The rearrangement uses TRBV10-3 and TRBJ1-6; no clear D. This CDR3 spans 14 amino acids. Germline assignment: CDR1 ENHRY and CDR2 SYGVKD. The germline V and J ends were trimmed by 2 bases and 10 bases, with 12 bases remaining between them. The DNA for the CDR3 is TGTGCCATCAGTGAGGGAAGGGAGGGATCACCCCTCCACTTT. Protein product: CAISEGREGSPLHF.

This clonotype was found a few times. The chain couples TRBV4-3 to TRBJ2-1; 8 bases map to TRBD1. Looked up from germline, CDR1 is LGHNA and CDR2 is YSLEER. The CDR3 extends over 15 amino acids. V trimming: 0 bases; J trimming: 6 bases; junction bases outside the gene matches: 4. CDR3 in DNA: TGCGCCAGCAGCCAAGATGGGCAGGGGGCCAATGAGCAGTTCTTC. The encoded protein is CASSQDGQGANEQFF.

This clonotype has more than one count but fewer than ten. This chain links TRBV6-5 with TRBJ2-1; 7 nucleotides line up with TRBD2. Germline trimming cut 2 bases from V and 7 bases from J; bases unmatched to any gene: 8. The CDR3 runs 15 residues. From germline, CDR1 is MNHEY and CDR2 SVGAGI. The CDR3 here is CASSYAGERENEQFF. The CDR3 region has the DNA TGTGCCAGCAGTTACGCGGGAGAACGGGAGAATGAGCAGTTCTTC.

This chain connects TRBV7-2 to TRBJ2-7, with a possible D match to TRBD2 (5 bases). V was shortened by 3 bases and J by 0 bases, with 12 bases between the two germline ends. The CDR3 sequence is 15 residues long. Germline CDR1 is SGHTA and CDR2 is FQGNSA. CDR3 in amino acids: CASSLVDLSSYEQYF. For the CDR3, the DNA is TGTGCCAGCAGCTTGGTGGACTTGAGCTCCTACGAGCAGTACTTC.